This is a list of T cell receptor beta chains from one sample in a study of CD8 T cells in ankylosing spondylitis. One entry per CDR3 protein, called by TCRdb with MiXCR from the 5' RACE reads. The data contain 220,000 or so distinct CDR3 sequences, about 17% of them singletons. Material for sequencing was blood, either unsorted or a sorted T cell fraction (not recorded which). These receptors all stem from a male donor with ankylosing spondylitis. The CDR3 runs from the conserved cysteine through the conserved F or W. D genes are given only for firm matches. Clone size, where shown, is once, few, many, or a class for clones that have expanded.

cdr3_aa,cdr3_nt,clone_size,j_call,v_call,d_call
CSVEDRTEAFF,TGCAGCGTTGAAGACAGGACTGAAGCTTTCTTT,.,TRBJ1-1,TRBV29-1,.
CASSSLLGADEAFF,TGTGCCAGCAGTAGTCTTCTGGGGGCGGATGAAGCTTTCTTT,.,TRBJ1-1,TRBV27,.
CASSKDSSGYRTDTQYF,TGTGCCAGCAGCAAAGATTCTAGCGGCTACCGCACAGATACGCAGTATTTT,.,TRBJ2-3,TRBV21-1,.
CASSEKIGLAGELAKNIQYF,TGTGCCAGCAGCGAAAAAATCGGACTAGCGGGGGAACTAGCCAAAAACATTCAGTACTTC,.,TRBJ2-4,TRBV11-1,TRBD2
CASSHIQGQETQYF,TGTGCCAGCAGCCATATCCAGGGGCAGGAGACCCAGTACTTC,.,TRBJ2-5,TRBV5-5,.
CASSSGTAEAFF,TGTGCCAGTAGTTCGGGGACAGCGGAAGCTTTCTTT,.,TRBJ1-1,TRBV19,TRBD1
CASTQLRGSGDTQYF,TGTGCCAGCACCCAGTTGAGGGGATCAGGGGATACGCAGTATTTT,few,TRBJ2-3,TRBV11-2,.
CASSLGDSLNQPQHF,TGTGCCAGCAGTTTAGGGGACAGCCTCAATCAGCCCCAGCATTTT,few,TRBJ1-5,TRBV12-3/TRBV12-4,TRBD1
CASSHTSGGYYEQYF,TGTGCCAGCAGTCACACTAGCGGAGGGTATTACGAGCAGTACTTC,many,TRBJ2-7,TRBV12-3/TRBV12-4,TRBD2
CSVRTGGETQYF,TGCAGCGTCCGGACAGGGGGAGAGACCCAGTACTTC,.,TRBJ2-5,TRBV29-1,TRBD1
CASSEAAGGRREYF,TGTGCCAGCAGTGAAGCCGCAGGGGGGAGACGGGAGTATTTT,.,TRBJ2-3,TRBV25-1,.
CASSPLGPYEQYF,TGTGCCAGCAGCCCCTTAGGCCCCTACGAGCAGTACTTC,few,TRBJ2-7,TRBV6-1,.
CASSASTSESNTGELFF,TGTGCCAGCAGCGCTTCGACTAGCGAGTCGAACACCGGGGAGCTGTTTTTT,.,TRBJ2-2,TRBV9,TRBD2
CASSQDLGPYEQYF,TGCGCCAGCAGCCAAGATTTGGGTCCCTACGAGCAGTACTTC,few,TRBJ2-7,TRBV4-3,.
CASSLVPGSNQPQHF,TGTGCCAGCAGCTTGGTACCGGGGAGCAATCAGCCCCAGCATTTT,.,TRBJ1-5,TRBV5-5,.
CAWSVGQGANEQFF,TGTGCCTGGAGCGTCGGACAGGGGGCCAATGAGCAGTTCTTC,few,TRBJ2-1,TRBV30,TRBD1
CASSLGWDFYGYTF,TGCGCCAGCAGCTTGGGCTGGGACTTCTATGGCTACACCTTC,few,TRBJ1-2,TRBV5-1,.
CASSLQETYGYTF,TGTGCCAGCAGTTTGCAGGAAACCTATGGCTACACCTTC,.,TRBJ1-2,TRBV28,.
CARAGLSGNSPLHF,TGTGCCAGGGCGGGGCTAAGCGGGAATTCACCCCTCCACTTT,.,TRBJ1-6,TRBV27,.
CSARDPDSLLEQYF,TGCAGTGCTAGAGATCCTGACTCCCTGTTAGAGCAGTACTTC,many,TRBJ2-7,TRBV20-1,.
CASSNPPGTGKSFTEAFF,TGTGCCAGCAGCAACCCTCCCGGGACAGGGAAATCTTTCACTGAAGCTTTCTTT,few,TRBJ1-1,TRBV28,TRBD1
CSAETSGTADTQYF,TGCAGTGCTGAAACTAGCGGGACAGCGGATACGCAGTATTTT,few,TRBJ2-3,TRBV20-1,TRBD2
CATSEGTSGLTGELFF,TGTGCCACCAGTGAAGGGACTAGCGGACTCACCGGGGAGCTGTTTTTT,few,TRBJ2-2,TRBV24-1,TRBD2
CASSSTGEDNEQFF,TGTGCCAGCAGCTCGACAGGAGAAGACAATGAGCAGTTCTTC,few,TRBJ2-1,TRBV11-3,.
CASSSRQTLAKNIQYF,TGTGCCAGCAGCTCCCGACAGACTCTAGCCAAAAACATTCAGTACTTC,.,TRBJ2-4,TRBV13,.
CASSLEGIPNEKLFF,TGTGCCAGCAGTTTAGAGGGAATCCCTAATGAAAAACTGTTTTTT,few,TRBJ1-4,TRBV12-3/TRBV12-4,.
CASSPSGEDTGELFF,TGTGCCAGCAGCCCTAGCGGGGAAGACACCGGGGAGCTGTTTTTT,few,TRBJ2-2,TRBV3-1,TRBD2
CASSPLTGTLLYEQYF,TGTGCCAGCAGTCCCCTGACAGGGACCCTATTATACGAGCAGTACTTC,few,TRBJ2-7,TRBV27,TRBD1
CSVDSFEDRVYNEQFF,TGCAGCGTTGATAGTTTTGAGGACAGAGTCTACAATGAGCAGTTCTTC,many,TRBJ2-1,TRBV29-1,.
CASSYEVSKGLFF,TGTGCCAGCAGTTACGAGGTCTCAAAGGGGCTGTTCTTC,.,TRBJ2-1,TRBV6-5,.
CASSSSGLPQETQYF,TGTGCCAGCAGCTCCTCGGGGCTCCCACAAGAGACCCAGTACTTC,few,TRBJ2-5,TRBV12-3/TRBV12-4,.
CSASETNTDTQYF,TGCAGTGCTTCCGAAACGAACACAGATACGCAGTATTTT,few,TRBJ2-3,TRBV20-1,.
CASSSLFSSAGDTQYF,TGTGCCAGCAGTTCGCTTTTTTCTAGCGCCGGAGATACGCAGTATTTT,many,TRBJ2-3,TRBV27,.
CASSFEQGRTDTQYF,TGTGCCAGCAGTTTTGAACAGGGGCGCACAGATACGCAGTATTTT,few,TRBJ2-3,TRBV28,TRBD1
CASSEIGLNTEAFF,TGCGCCAGCAGTGAGATCGGGCTGAACACTGAAGCTTTCTTT,few,TRBJ1-1,TRBV10-2,.
CSALAPGQGLGEKLFF,TGCAGCGCCCTCGCCCCGGGACAGGGATTAGGTGAAAAACTGTTTTTT,.,TRBJ1-4,TRBV29-1,TRBD1
CATVSGASSYNEQFF,TGTGCCACCGTTAGCGGGGCCTCCTCCTACAATGAGCAGTTCTTC,.,TRBJ2-1,TRBV19,TRBD2
CASSLEEQYF,TGTGCCAGCAGTTTAGAAGAGCAGTACTTC,.,TRBJ2-7,TRBV28,.
CASSFGGIPYEQYF,TGTGCCAGCAGCTTTGGGGGGATCCCCTACGAGCAGTACTTC,few,TRBJ2-7,TRBV11-2,.
CASSSPEGEETQYF,TGTGCCAGCAGTTCCCCCGAGGGTGAAGAGACCCAGTACTTC,.,TRBJ2-5,TRBV12-3/TRBV12-4,.
CASSQDMGGGGSYNEQFF,TGCGCCAGCAGCCAAGATATGGGCGGCGGGGGGTCCTACAATGAGCAGTTCTTC,.,TRBJ2-1,TRBV4-3,TRBD2
CSARDFPDLTYEQYF,TGCAGTGCTAGAGATTTCCCTGACCTAACCTACGAGCAGTACTTC,.,TRBJ2-7,TRBV20-1,.